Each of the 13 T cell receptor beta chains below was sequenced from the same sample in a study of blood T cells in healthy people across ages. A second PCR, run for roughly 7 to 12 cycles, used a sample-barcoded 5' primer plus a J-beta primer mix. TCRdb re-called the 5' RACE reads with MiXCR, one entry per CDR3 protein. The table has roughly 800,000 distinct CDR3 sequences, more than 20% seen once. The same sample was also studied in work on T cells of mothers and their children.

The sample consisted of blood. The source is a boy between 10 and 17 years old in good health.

CDR3 bases: TGTGCCAGCGCCATCGGGGTTTCAGCCAAAAACATTCAGTACTTC. Translating gives CASAIGVSAKNIQYF. This chain joins TRBV28 and TRBJ2-4, with D perhaps matching TRBD2 (5 bases). V was pared by 8 bases and J by 0 bases, with 14 bases between. This CDR3 has 15 residues. Germline CDR1 is MDHEN and CDR2 is SYDVKM.

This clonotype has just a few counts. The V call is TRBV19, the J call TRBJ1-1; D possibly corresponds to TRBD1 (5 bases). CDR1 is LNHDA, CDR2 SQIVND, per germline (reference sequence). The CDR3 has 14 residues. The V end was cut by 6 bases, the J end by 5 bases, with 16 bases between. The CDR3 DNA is TGTGCCAGTAGATTGATAGGGGCTGGGACTGAAGCTTTCTTT. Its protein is CASRLIGAGTEAFF.

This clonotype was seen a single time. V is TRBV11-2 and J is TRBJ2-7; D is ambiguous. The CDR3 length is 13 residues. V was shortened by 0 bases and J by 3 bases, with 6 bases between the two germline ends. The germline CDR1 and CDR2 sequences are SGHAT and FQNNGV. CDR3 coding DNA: TGTGCCAGCAGCTTAGAAATGAGCTACGAGCAGTACTTC. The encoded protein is CASSLEMSYEQYF.

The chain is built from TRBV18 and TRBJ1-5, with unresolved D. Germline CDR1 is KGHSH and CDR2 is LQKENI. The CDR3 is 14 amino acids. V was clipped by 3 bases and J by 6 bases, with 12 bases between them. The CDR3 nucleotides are TGTGCCAGCTCACCTAGCCAGGACGGTCAGCCCCAGCATTTT. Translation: CASSPSQDGQPQHF.

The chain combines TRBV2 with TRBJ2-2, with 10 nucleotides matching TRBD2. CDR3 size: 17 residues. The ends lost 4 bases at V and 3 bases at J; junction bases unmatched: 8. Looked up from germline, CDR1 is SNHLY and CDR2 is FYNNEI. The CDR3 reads CASSGLAGGPDTGELFF. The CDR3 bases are TGTGCCAGCAGTGGGTTAGCGGGGGGCCCGGACACCGGGGAGCTGTTTTTT.

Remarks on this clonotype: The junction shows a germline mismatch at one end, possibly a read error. DNA of the CDR3: TGCAGCGTAAACGACAGGGGCCACGAGAAGTACTTC. As protein: CSVNDRGHEKYF. The rearrangement links TRBV29-1 to TRBJ2-1; 8 bases align to TRBD1. The CDR3 is 12 amino acids. The germline V gene encodes CDR1 SQVTM and CDR2 ANQGSEA.

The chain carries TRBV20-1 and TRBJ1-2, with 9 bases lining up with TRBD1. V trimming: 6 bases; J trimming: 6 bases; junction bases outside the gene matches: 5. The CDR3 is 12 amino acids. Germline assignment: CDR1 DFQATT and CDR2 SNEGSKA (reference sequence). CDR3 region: CSAKGQGHGYTF. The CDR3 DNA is TGCAGTGCAAAGGGACAGGGACATGGCTACACCTTC.

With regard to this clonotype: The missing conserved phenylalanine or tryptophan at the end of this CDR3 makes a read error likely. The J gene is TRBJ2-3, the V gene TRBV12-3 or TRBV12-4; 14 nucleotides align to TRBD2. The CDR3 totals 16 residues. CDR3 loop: CASSPGTSGSVDMQYS. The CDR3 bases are TGTGCCAGCAGTCCCGGGACTAGCGGGAGTGTAGATATGCAGTATTCT.

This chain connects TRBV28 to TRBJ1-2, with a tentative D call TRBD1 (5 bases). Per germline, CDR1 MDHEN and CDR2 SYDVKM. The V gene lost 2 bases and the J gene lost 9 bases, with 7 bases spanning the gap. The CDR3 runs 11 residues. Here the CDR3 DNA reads TGTGCCAGCAGTTTAACAGGTCGCTACACCTTC. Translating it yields CASSLTGRYTF.

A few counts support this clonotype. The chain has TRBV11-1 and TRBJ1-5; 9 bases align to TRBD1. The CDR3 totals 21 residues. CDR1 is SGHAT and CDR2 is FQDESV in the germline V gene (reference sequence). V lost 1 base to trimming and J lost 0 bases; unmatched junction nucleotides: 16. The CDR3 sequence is CASSLVRVVDRGRDSNQPQHF. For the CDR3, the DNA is TGTGCCAGCAGCTTAGTGCGGGTTGTCGACAGGGGGAGAGATAGCAATCAGCCCCAGCATTTT.

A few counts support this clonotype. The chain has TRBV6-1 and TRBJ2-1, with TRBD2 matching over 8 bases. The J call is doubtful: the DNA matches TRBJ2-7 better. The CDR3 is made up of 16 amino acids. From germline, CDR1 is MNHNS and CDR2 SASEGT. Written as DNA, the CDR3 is TGTGCCGGCCCTCATTTTCATGAGCGGGAGAAGAACGAGCAGTACTTC. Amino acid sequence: CAGPHFHEREKNEQYF.

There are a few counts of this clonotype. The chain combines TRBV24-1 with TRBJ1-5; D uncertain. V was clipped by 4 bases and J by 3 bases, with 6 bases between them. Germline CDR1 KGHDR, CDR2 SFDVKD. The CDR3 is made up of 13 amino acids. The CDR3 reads CATSDRTNQPQHF. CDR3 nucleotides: TGTGCCACCAGTGACAGAACCAATCAGCCCCAGCATTTT.

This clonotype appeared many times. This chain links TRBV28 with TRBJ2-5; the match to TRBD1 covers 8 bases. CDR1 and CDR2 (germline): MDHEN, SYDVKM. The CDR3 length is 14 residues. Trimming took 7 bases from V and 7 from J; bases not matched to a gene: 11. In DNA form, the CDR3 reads TGTGCCAGCAATAAACAGGGGGACCGCAGGACCCAGTACTTC. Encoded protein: CASNKQGDRRTQYF.